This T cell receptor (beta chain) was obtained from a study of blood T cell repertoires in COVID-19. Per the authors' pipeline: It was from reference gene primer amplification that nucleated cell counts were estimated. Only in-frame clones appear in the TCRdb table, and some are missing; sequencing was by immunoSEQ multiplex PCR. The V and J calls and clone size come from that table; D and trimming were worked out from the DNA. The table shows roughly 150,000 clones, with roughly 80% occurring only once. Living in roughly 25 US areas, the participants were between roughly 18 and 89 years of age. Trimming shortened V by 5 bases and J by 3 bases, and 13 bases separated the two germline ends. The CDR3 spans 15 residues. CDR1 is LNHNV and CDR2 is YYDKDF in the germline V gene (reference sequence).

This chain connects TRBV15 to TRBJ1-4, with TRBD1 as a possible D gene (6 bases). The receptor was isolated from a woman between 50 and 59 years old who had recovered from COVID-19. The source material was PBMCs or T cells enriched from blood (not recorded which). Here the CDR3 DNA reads TGTGCCACCAGCTCGCGGACAGAGCCTAATGAAAAACTGTTTTTT. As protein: CATSSRTEPNEKLFF. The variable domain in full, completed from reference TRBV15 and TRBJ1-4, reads DAMVIQNPRYQVTQFGKPVTLSCSQTLNHNVMYWYQQKSSQAPKLLFHYYDKDFNNEADTPDNFQSRRPNTSFCFLDIRSPGLGDTAMYLCATSSRTEPNEKLFFGSGTQLSVL.